This T cell receptor (beta chain) came from a study of blood T cell repertoires in COVID-19. Background on the study: Samples of COVID-19 (acute and convalescent) were obtained from the United States, Italy and Spain. In each case, the material was cDNA or gDNA derived from T cells, B-cell-depleted T cells, or PBMCs.

Cohorts were based on clinical histories the participants reported. The germline gives CDR1 SGHTA, CDR2 FQGTGA. The CDR3 runs to 15 residues. V shed 4 bases and J 2 bases; nucleotides not matched to a gene: 5. Per the original data handling: Using reference gene primer amplification, nucleated cell counts were estimated. Measured with immunoSEQ multiplex PCR; TCRdb has only the in-frame clones, and not every one. For V, J and clone size, that table is used; D and trimming come from the DNA. The sample has about 270,000 clones, about 90% seen once; the top ten hold over 4%. Specimen: PBMCs or T cells enriched from blood (not recorded which). The rearrangement joins TRBV7-3 to TRBJ2-3, with 8 bases identical to TRBD1. This sequence originates from a woman aged 25 to 39 with acute COVID-19. The CDR3 protein is CASSSGTGFTDTQYF. In DNA, the CDR3 is TGTGCCAGCAGCTCCGGGACAGGATTCACAGATACGCAGTATTTT.